This T cell receptor (beta chain) was recorded in a study of blood T cell repertoires in COVID-19. In the study overall: Sites in the United States, Italy and Spain provided acute and convalescent COVID-19 samples.

Profiled with immunoSEQ multiplex PCR; TCRdb holds only in-frame clones, not every one. This table has some 430,000 clones, about 92% appearing once. This clone is a singleton in its sample. CDR3 length equals 14 residues. Germline CDR1 SEHNR, CDR2 FQNEAQ (reference sequence). V was pared by 2 bases and J by 2 bases, with 9 bases between. The receptor was isolated from a man aged 18 to 30 who had recovered from COVID-19. What was sequenced was PBMCs or T cells enriched from blood (not recorded which). The chain couples TRBV7-9 to TRBJ1-1; D remains ambiguous. CDR3 in DNA: TGTGCCAGCAGCTTACCTTCCCTAAACACTGAAGCTTTCTTT. Translated, it gives CASSLPSLNTEAFF.